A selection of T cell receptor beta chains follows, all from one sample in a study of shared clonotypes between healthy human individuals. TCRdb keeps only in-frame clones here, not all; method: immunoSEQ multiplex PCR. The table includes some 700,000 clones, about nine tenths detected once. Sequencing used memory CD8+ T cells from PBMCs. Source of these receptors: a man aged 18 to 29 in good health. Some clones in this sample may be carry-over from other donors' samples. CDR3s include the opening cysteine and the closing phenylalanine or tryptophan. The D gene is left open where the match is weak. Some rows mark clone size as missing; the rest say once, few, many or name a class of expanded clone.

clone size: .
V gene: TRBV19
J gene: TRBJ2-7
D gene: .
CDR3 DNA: TGTGCCAGTAGTACGTACCCCCGGGCCCACTCCTACGAGCAGTACTTC
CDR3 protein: CASSTYPRAHSYEQYF

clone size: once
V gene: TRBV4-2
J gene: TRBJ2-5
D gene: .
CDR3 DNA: TGTGCCAGCAGCCAAGCGGATGGGGTTCCGGGGCAAGAGACCCAGTACTTC
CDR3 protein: CASSQADGVPGQETQYF

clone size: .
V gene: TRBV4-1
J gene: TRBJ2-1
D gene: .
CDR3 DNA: TGCGCCAGCAGCCAAGTAGGGCCTCGTTCCGATGAGCAGTTCTTC
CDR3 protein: CASSQVGPRSDEQFF

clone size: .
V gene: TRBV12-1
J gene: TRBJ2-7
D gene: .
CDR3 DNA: TGTGCCAGCAGCTTGATGAGCGGGAGCGTCACCTACGAGCAGTACTTC
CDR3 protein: CASSLMSGSVTYEQYF

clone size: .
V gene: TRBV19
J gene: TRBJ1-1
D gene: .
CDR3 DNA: TGTGCCAGTAGTAAGGGGAGTACTGAAGCTTTCTTT
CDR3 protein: CASSKGSTEAFF

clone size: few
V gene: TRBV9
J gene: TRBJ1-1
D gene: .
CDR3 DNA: TGTGCCAGCAGCTCAGAGATGGGGTTTGCTTTCTTT
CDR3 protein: CASSSEMGFAFF

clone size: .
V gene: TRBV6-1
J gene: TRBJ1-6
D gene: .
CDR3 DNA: TGTGCCAGCAGTGAATGGGAGTCTTCACCCCTCCACTTT
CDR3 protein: CASSEWESSPLHF

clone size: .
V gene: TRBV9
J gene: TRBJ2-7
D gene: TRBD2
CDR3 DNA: TGTGCCAGCAGCGTAACCCCCGCGGGAGTGCTCTACGAGCAGTACTTC
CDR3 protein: CASSVTPAGVLYEQYF

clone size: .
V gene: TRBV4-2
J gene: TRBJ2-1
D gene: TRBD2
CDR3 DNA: TGTGCCAGCAGCCCGGGACTAGCGGGTTACAATGAGCAGTTCTTC
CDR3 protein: CASSPGLAGYNEQFF

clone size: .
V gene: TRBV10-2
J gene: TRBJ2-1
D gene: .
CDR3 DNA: TGCGCCAGCAGTGAGCAACGGGGCTTCAATGAGCAGTTCTTC
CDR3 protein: CASSEQRGFNEQFF